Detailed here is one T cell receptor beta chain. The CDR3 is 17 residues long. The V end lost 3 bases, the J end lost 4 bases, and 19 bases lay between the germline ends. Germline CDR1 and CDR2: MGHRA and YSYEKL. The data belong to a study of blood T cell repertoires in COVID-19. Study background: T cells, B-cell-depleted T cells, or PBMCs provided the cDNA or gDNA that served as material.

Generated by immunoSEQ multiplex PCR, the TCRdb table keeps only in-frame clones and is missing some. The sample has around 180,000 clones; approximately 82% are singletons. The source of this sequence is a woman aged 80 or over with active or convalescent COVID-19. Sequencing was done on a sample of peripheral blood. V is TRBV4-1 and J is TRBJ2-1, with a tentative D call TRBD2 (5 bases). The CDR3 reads CASSQVLAGPLYNEQFF. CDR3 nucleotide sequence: TGCGCCAGCAGCCAGGTCCTTGCGGGTCCCCTATACAATGAGCAGTTCTTC.